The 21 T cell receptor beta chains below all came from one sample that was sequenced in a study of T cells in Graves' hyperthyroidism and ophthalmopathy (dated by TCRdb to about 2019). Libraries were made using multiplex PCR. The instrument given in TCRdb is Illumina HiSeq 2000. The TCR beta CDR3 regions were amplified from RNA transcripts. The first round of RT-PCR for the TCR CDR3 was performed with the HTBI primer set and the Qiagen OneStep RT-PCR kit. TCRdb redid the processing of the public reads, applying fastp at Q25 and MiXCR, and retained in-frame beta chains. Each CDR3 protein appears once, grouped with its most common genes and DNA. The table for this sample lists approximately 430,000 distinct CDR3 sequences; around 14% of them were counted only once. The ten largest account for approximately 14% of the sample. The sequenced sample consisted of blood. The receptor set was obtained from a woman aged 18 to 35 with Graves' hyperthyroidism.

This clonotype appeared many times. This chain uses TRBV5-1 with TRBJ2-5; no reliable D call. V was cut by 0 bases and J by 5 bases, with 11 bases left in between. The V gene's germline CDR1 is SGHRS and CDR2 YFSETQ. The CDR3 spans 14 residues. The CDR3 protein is CASSLGVTGETQYF. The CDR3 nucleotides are TGCGCCAGCAGCTTGGGAGTAACTGGTGAGACCCAGTACTTC.

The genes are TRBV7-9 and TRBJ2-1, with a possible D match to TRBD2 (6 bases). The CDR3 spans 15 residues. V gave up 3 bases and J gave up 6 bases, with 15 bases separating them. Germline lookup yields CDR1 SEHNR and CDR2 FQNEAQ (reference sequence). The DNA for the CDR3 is TGTGCCAGCAGCTTCTCGGGACTCCCTGGCAATGAGCAGTTCTTC. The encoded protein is CASSFSGLPGNEQFF.

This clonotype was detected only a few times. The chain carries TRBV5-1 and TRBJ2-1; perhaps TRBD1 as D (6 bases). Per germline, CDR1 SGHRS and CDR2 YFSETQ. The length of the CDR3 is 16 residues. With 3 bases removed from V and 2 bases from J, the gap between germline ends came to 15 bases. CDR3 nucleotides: TGCGCCAGCAGCTCACCGGACAGATCACCCTACAATGAGCAGTTCTTC. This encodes CASSSPDRSPYNEQFF.

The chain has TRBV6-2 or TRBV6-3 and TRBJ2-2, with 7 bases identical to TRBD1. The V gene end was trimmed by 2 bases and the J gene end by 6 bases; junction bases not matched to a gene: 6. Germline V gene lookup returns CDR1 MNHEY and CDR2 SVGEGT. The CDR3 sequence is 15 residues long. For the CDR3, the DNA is TGTGCCAGCAGTTACACCCCCGGGACAGCCGGGGAGCTGTTTTTT. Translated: CASSYTPGTAGELFF.

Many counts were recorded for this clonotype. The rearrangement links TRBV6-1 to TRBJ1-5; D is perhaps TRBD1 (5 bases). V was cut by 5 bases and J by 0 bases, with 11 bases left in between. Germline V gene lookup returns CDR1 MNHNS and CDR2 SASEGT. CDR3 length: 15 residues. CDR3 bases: TGTGCCAGCAGTCACAGGACATCTAGCAATCAGCCCCAGCATTTT. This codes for CASSHRTSSNQPQHF.

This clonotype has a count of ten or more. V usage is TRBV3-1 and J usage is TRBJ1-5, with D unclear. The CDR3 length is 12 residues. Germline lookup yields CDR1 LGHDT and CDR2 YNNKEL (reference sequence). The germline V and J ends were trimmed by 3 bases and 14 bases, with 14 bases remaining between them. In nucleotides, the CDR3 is TGTGCCAGCAGCCACGCAACCGGAACAAAGCATTTT. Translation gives CASSHATGTKHF.

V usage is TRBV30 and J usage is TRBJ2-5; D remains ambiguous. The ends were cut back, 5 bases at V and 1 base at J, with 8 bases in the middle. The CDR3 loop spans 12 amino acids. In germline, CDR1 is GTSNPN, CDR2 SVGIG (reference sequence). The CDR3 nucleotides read TGTGCCTGGGCCAACACCCAAGAGACCCAGTACTTC. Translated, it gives CAWANTQETQYF. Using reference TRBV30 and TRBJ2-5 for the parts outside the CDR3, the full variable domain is SQTIHQWPATLVQPVGSPLSLECTVEGTSNPNLYWYRQAAGRGLQLLFYSVGIGQISSEVPQNLSASRPQDRQFILSSKKLLLSDSGFYLCAWANTQETQYFGPGTRLLVL.

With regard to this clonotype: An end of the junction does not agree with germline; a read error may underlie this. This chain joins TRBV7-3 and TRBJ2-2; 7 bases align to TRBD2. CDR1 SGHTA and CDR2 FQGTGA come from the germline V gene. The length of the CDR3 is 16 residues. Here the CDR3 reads CASSLGGSIGTGELLF. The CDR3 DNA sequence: TGTGCCAGCAGCTTAGGCGGGAGTATTGGCACCGGGGAGCTGCTTTTT.

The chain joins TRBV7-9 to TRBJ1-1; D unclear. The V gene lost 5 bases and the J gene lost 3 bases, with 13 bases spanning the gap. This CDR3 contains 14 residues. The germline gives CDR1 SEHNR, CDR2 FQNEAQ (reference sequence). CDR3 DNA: TGTGCCAGCAGCCTGGTGGTAGGGTACACTGAAGCTTTCTTT. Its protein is CASSLVVGYTEAFF.

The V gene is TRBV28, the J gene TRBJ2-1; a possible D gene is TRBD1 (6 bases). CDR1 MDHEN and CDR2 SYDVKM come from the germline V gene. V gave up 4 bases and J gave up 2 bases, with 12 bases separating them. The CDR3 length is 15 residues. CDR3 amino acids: CASSSPGETYNEQFF. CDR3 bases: TGTGCCAGCAGTTCCCCAGGGGAAACCTACAATGAGCAGTTCTTC.

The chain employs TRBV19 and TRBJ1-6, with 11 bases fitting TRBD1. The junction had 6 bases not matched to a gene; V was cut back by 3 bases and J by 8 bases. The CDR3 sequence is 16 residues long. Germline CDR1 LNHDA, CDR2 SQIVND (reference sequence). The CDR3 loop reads CASSISQDRGHSPLHF. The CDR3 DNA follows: TGTGCCAGTAGTATCAGTCAGGACAGGGGGCATTCACCCCTCCACTTT.

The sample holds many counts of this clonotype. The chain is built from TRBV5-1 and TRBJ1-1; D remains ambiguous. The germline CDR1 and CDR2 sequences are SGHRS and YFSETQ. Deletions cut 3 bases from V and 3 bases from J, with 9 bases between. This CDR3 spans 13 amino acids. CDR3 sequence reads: CASSSDTDTEAFF. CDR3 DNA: TGCGCCAGCAGCTCCGACACGGACACTGAAGCTTTCTTT.

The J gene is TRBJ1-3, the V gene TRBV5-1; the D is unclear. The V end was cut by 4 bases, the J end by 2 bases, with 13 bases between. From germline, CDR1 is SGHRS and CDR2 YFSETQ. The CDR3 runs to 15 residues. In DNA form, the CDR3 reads TGCGCCAGCAGCATAGACGGGCCCCCTGGAAACACCATATATTTT. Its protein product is CASSIDGPPGNTIYF.

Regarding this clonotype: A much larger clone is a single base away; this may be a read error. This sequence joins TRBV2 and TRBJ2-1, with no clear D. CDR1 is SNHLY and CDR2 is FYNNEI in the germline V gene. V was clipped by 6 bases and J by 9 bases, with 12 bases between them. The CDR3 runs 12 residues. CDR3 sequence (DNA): TGTGCCAGCAGCTACGTTGAGCTTGAGCAGTTCTTC. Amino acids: CASSYVELEQFF.

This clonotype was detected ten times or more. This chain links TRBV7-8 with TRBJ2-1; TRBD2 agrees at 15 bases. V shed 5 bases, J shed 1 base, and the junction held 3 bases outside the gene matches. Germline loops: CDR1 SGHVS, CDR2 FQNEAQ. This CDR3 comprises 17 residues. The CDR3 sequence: CASSPGTSGGSYNEQFF. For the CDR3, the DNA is TGTGCCAGCAGCCCGGGGACTAGCGGGGGGTCCTACAATGAGCAGTTCTTC.

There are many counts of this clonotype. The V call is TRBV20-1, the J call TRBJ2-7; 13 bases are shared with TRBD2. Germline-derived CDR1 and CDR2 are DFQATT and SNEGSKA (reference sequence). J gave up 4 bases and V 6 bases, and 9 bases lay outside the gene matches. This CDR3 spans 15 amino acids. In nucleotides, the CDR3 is TGCAGTGCGAGACGGACTAGCGGGAGAGTTTACGAGCAGTACTTC. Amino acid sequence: CSARRTSGRVYEQYF.

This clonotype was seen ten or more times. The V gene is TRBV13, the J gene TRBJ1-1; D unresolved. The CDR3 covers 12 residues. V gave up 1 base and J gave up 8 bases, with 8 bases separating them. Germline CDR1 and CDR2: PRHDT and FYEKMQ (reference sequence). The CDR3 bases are TGTGCCAGCAGCTTAGTTGGGAGGGAAGCTTTCTTT. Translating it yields CASSLVGREAFF.

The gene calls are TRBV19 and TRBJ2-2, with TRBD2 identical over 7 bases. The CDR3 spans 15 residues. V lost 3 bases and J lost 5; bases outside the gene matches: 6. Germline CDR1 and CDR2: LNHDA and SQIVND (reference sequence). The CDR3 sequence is CASSIAGVGTGELFF. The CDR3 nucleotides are TGTGCCAGTAGTATTGCGGGAGTAGGGACCGGGGAGCTGTTTTTT.

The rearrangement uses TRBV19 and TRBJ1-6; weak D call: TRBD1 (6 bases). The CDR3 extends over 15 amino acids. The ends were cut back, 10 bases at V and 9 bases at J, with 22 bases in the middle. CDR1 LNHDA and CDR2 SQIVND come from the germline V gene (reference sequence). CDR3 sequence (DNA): TGTGCCACCCCACGTGGGGGGGACAACCTTTCACCCCTCCACTTT. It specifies CATPRGGDNLSPLHF.

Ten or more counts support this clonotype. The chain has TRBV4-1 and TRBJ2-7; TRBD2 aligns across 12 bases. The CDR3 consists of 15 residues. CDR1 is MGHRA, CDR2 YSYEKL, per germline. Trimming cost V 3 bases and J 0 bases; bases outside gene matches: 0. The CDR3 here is CASSQTSGSSYEQYF. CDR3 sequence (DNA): TGCGCCAGCAGCCAGACTAGCGGGAGCTCCTACGAGCAGTACTTC.

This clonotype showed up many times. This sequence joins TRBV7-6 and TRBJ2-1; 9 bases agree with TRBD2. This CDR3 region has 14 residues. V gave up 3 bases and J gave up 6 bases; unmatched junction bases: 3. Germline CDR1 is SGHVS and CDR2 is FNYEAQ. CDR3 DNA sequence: TGTGCCAGCAGCTTCCTAGCGGGAAGCAATGAGCAGTTCTTC. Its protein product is CASSFLAGSNEQFF. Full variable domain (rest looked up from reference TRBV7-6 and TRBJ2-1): GAGVSQSPRYKVTKRGQDVALRCDPISGHVSLYWYRQALGQGPEFLTYFNYEAQQDKSGLPNDRFSAERPEGSISTLTIQRTEQRDSAMYRCASSFLAGSNEQFFGPGTRLTVL.